Each of the 30 T cell receptor beta chains below was sequenced from the same sample in a study of T cells expressing NK-cell markers. No DNA is given; TCRdb re-called the 5' RACE reads and lists each CDR3 protein once. The listing contains about 110,000 distinct CDR3 sequences. The material sequenced was blood T cells: a sorted CD56 or NKG2C T cell subset, CD4+ or CD8+ T cells, or bulk PBMC T cells (not recorded which). The receptors stem from a woman aged 18-70 years in good health.

The chain uses TRBV27 and TRBJ1-2. Germline CDR1 is MNHEY and CDR2 is SMNVEV (reference sequence). CDR3 size: 13 residues. The CDR3 spells CASSLQRFSRYTF.

This chain's CDR3 is CATVGRFNYGYTF. This sequence joins TRBV28 and TRBJ1-2. The CDR3 consists of 13 residues. Germline loops: CDR1 MDHEN, CDR2 SYDVKM.

The V gene is TRBV12-3 or TRBV12-4, the J gene TRBJ2-2; TCRdb reports TRBD2, a call that lacks DNA to check it against. The CDR3 consists of 16 residues. CDR3 loop: CASSPRLAGVGGELFF.

This CDR3 reads CASSRDQETQYF. V gene TRBV28 combines with J gene TRBJ2-5; TCRdb's D call of TRBD1 is untestable without DNA. CDR1 is MDHEN, CDR2 SYDVKM, per germline. The CDR3 totals 12 residues.

This chain uses TRBV29-1 with TRBJ2-5; with no DNA, the TCRdb D assignment of TRBD1 cannot be verified. In germline, CDR1 is SQVTM, CDR2 ANQGSEA. The CDR3 is made up of 13 amino acids. The CDR3 loop reads CSVRGEGTETQYF. Together with reference TRBV29-1 and TRBJ2-5, the CDR3 gives the full variable domain: SAVISQKPSRDICQRGTSLTIQCQVDSQVTMMFWYRQQPGQSLTLIATANQGSEATYESGFVIDKFPISRPNLTFSTLTVSNMSPEDSSIYLCSVRGEGTETQYFGPGTRLLVL.

The V call is TRBV5-5, the J call TRBJ2-1; checking the TCRdb D call of TRBD1 is not possible without DNA. Looked up from germline, CDR1 is SGHKS and CDR2 is YYEKEE (reference sequence). This CDR3 comprises 15 residues. The CDR3 sequence is CASSLFGDRNNEQFF.

This chain links TRBV10-2 with TRBJ1-5. The CDR3 covers 12 residues. Looked up from germline, CDR1 is WSHSY and CDR2 is SAAADI. The CDR3 spells CASSETNQPQHF.

V gene TRBV9 combines with J gene TRBJ1-2; TCRdb's assignment of TRBD1 cannot be checked, as there is no DNA. This CDR3 region has 14 residues. Germline CDR1 is SGDLS and CDR2 is YYNGEE. The chain's CDR3 is CASSPPTGDYGYTF.

The rearrangement uses TRBV2 and TRBJ2-7; TCRdb designates TRBD2, a call that cannot be tested without DNA. The germline CDR1 and CDR2 sequences are SNHLY and FYNNEI. CDR3 length: 15 amino acids. CDR3 loop: CASSDPRGRDYEQYF.

CDR3: CASSLVGGDTEAFF. The genes are TRBV7-3 and TRBJ1-1. The CDR3 runs to 14 residues. Germline CDR1 and CDR2: SGHTA and FQGTGA.

The V gene is TRBV7-9, the J gene TRBJ1-1. The CDR3 contains 17 residues. CDR1 and CDR2 (germline): SEHNR, FQNEAQ (reference sequence). Here the CDR3 reads CASTWTAGGLGDTEAFF.

The chain joins TRBV19 to TRBJ1-1; TCRdb returns TRBD1, unconfirmable since there is no DNA. Germline V gene data show CDR1 as LNHDA and CDR2 as SQIVND (reference sequence). The CDR3 contains 15 residues. The CDR3 sequence: CASSPRVRGRDEAFF.

The rearrangement uses TRBV12-3 or TRBV12-4 and TRBJ1-4; TCRdb proposes TRBD1, but this gene call is untestable without DNA. The CDR3 totals 15 residues. This chain's CDR3 is CASIRTGVANDKLFF.

The V and J genes are TRBV12-3 or TRBV12-4 and TRBJ1-1; as DNA is missing, the TRBD1 call by TCRdb cannot be tested. The CDR3 length is 14 residues. The CDR3 is CASSLARGDTEAFF.

The V and J genes are TRBV29-1 and TRBJ2-2; TCRdb calls TRBD1, which cannot be checked without DNA. CDR1 and CDR2 (germline): SQVTM, ANQGSEA. The CDR3 consists of 14 residues. The CDR3 sequence is CSVMTTGGTGELFF.

The chain carries TRBV9 and TRBJ2-7; TCRdb's D call of TRBD1 is untestable without DNA. Germline CDR1 reads SGDLS; CDR2 reads YYNGEE. This CDR3 is built from 14 residues. CDR3 amino acids: CASSAGTGGYEQYF.

The rearrangement links TRBV12-3 or TRBV12-4 to TRBJ2-1; the TRBD2 assignment by TCRdb is unverifiable without DNA. The CDR3 consists of 17 residues. The CDR3 region is CASSFGSGTSGYNEQFF.

The rearrangement joins TRBV29-1 to TRBJ1-2. This CDR3 is 12 amino acids long. Germline-derived CDR1 and CDR2 are SQVTM and ANQGSEA. Here the CDR3 reads CSVERESYGYTF.

This rearrangement joins TRBV7-9 to TRBJ2-1. The CDR3 runs 13 residues. Germline V CDR1 and CDR2: SEHNR, FQNEAQ (reference sequence). CDR3 region: CASSPLGSDEQFF.

The rearrangement uses TRBV7-9 and TRBJ2-1. The CDR3 sequence is 11 residues long. Germline CDR1 is SEHNR and CDR2 is FQNEAQ (reference sequence). This CDR3 is CASSLVHEQFF.

V and J are TRBV29-1 and TRBJ2-5; the D gene TCRdb calls, TRBD1, cannot be checked with no DNA. The germline CDR1 and CDR2 sequences are SQVTM and ANQGSEA. This CDR3 has 13 amino acids. The CDR3 reads CSVEPGAEETQYF. The full variable domain, its missing parts supplied by reference TRBV29-1 and TRBJ2-5, is SAVISQKPSRDICQRGTSLTIQCQVDSQVTMMFWYRQQPGQSLTLIATANQGSEATYESGFVIDKFPISRPNLTFSTLTVSNMSPEDSSIYLCSVEPGAEETQYFGPGTRLLVL.

This chain links TRBV5-6 with TRBJ2-1; no DNA is available, so the TRBD2 call from TCRdb remains unchecked. The CDR3 runs 15 residues. Germline V lookup: CDR1 SGHDT, CDR2 YYEEEE. The CDR3 protein is CASSLGLAGNNEQFF.

CDR3: CASSAGLAIYEQYF. The J gene is TRBJ2-7, the V gene TRBV5-6; TCRdb lists TRBD2, though no DNA is available to test this call. The CDR3 runs to 14 residues. Germline V gives CDR1 SGHDT, CDR2 YYEEEE.

The chain has TRBV6-2 or TRBV6-3 and TRBJ2-1; TCRdb indicates TRBD1, and absent DNA this call remains unverified. Germline loops: CDR1 MNHEY, CDR2 SVGEGT. This CDR3 has 15 amino acids. CDR3: CASSYEGATNNEQFF.

This chain uses TRBV28 with TRBJ2-7; TCRdb's D gene call, TRBD1, goes unchecked for lack of DNA. CDR1 and CDR2 from the germline V gene are MDHEN and SYDVKM. The CDR3 sequence is 14 residues long. The chain's CDR3 is CASTSGTGGGEQYF.

The chain carries TRBV20-1 and TRBJ2-1. The CDR3 extends over 12 amino acids. Germline V CDR1 and CDR2: DFQATT, SNEGSKA (reference sequence). The CDR3: CSARKTDNEQFF.

The V call is TRBV12-3 or TRBV12-4, the J call TRBJ1-1; TCRdb's D call of TRBD1 is untestable without DNA. This CDR3 has 13 amino acids. The chain's CDR3 is CASRRGTAPEAFF.

The V call is TRBV28, the J call TRBJ2-5; TCRdb proposes TRBD2, but this gene call is untestable without DNA. In germline, CDR1 is MDHEN, CDR2 SYDVKM. The CDR3 extends over 16 amino acids. CDR3 protein: CASSSGSGGTWVDQYF.

CDR3 sequence: CACQREAGETTGELFF. The chain is built from TRBV2 and TRBJ2-2; as DNA is missing, the TRBD2 call by TCRdb cannot be tested. CDR3 size: 16 residues. In germline, CDR1 is SNHLY, CDR2 FYNNEI.

This chain's CDR3 is CASSWGGTTEDEQFF. The genes are TRBV19 and TRBJ2-1; there is no DNA to check the TCRdb D call of TRBD2. The germline CDR1 and CDR2 sequences are LNHDA and SQIVND (reference sequence). The CDR3 spans 15 residues.